This T cell receptor beta chain was captured in a study of beta chain features in type 1 diabetes (dated by TCRdb to about 2018). For context, the study as a whole: No differences in mean age, gender distribution, total cell number or subset yield were found between patients and healthy donors. A total of roughly 100 million sorted cells were examined across all samples, and a strong correlation was observed between cell number per subset and RNA yield. In the study, TCRB repertoires of sorted circulating CD4+ T cell subsets from recently diagnosed type 1 diabetes patients were compared with those of matched healthy donors. Whereas all 30 or so donors provided naive and central memory subsets, regulatory and stem cell-like memory subsets were isolated from just 8 patients and about 8 healthy donors.

The entire amount of isolated RNA was reverse transcribed using the High Capacity cDNA Reverse Transcription Kit, so the sequenced TCRB transcripts were expressed ones. Deep immunoSEQ sequencing was performed on naive, central memory and regulatory T cell samples, with an average of roughly 3.5 million total reads per sample. Sorted cells were lysed in RLT buffer, and RNA was extracted using DNase-treated RNeasy Micro or Mini kits according to cell number. Each cell subset was processed separately to prevent cross-contamination, with patient and healthy donor samples processed together. TCRB sequences were amplified from cDNA with the immunoSEQ multiplex PCR, producing 87-bp fragments spanning the CDR3 region. Amplicons were sequenced on the Illumina HiSeq platform. Per the source publication's procedure: Synthetic template baselines were used to correct PCR bias computationally, reads within Hamming distance 2 were collapsed together, and singletons that could not be merged were discarded. Reads were aligned to IMGT to assign V, D and J genes, CDR3 length, and insertions or deletions at six rearrangement sites. Within each subset, clonotype counts were normalized to sorted cell number, after which true diversity and Gini coefficients were computed with the tcR R package. Repertoire sharing was quantified using the overlap coefficient calculated on TCRB nucleotide sequences. TCRdb limited this immuneACCESS table to in-frame rearrangements with V and J called. A share of clones is missing; checked studies link under half to unresolved V genes, and the rest is unexplained. That table supplies the V and J calls and clone size; D and trimming were determined from the DNA. The sample yields about 340,000 clones; 6.5% to 10% were counted once. The biggest ten clones account for 0.44% of the sample.

The CDR3, from cysteine to phenylalanine, totals 12 residues. Only the CDR3 portion is preserved as DNA: 36 bases, with reading frame beginning at the first base. Sequences MNHNS (CDR1) and SASEGT (CDR2) are obtained from the germline V gene. The V and J ends are trimmed by 8 bases and 6 bases, leaving 12 bases between them. A single peripheral blood draw of approximately 100 mL on average was collected from each donor into heparinised tubes. Naive, central memory, regulatory and stem cell-like memory CD4+ T cells were sorted on a BD FACSAria II using a panel including CD45RO, CCR7, CD25, CD127, CD95 and CD27. Purity was above 95% for every sorted population. PBMCs were isolated immediately by Lymphoprep density gradient centrifugation and stained directly without culture. So that batch effects would be minimized, each experiment stained and sorted samples in pairs, pairing one healthy donor with one patient.

Comments on this clone: Its antigen specificity is not known. No per-base quality is available; no much larger clone lies one base away.

What the work shows at the level of the full study, not this receptor alone: Only small numbers of individuals were included in the HLA sub-analyses, which left unresolved whether HLA type had any influence on TCRB rearrangement. Naive, central memory and regulatory TCRB repertoires appeared to be more alike among patients than among healthy donors. A moderate but significant shortening of TCRB CDR3 length was observed in type 1 diabetes patients in all four CD4+ subsets. Fewer insertions and more nucleotide deletions at VDJ recombination sites were observed in patients with type 1 diabetes, implying thymic rearrangement abnormalities. Because cDNA was sequenced instead of genomic DNA, highly expressing activated cells could be over-represented, though the groups showed no difference in activation or CD3 levels. Shorter templates might be favored by PCR, yet because patient and control samples were amplified and corrected together, any such skew would affect both groups equally.

The source material was central memory CD4+ T cells from blood. This TCR came from a woman under 30 in good health. This chain is built from TRBV6-1 and TRBJ2-3, with a weak D call of TRBD2 (5 bases match). The CDR3 has the sequence CASGVRGDTQYF. The DNA reads TGTGCCAGCGGAGTAAGAGGGGATACGCAGTATTTT.